Below, 17 T cell receptor beta chains from the same sample are listed, as sequenced in a study of PD-1 blockade in classical Hodgkin lymphoma. Only in-frame clones appear in the TCRdb table, and some are missing; sequencing was by immunoSEQ multiplex PCR. The data show tens of thousands of clones, 73% seen once. Brentuximab vedotin exposure varied among the patients, all of whom had relapsed after autologous stem cell transplantation. The sequencing used peripheral blood mononuclear cells (PBMCs), collected before the second cycle of nivolumab. These receptors were obtained from a human donor with classical Hodgkin lymphoma.

The chain uses TRBV6-1 and TRBJ2-7; TRBD2 matches 7 bases. The germline gives CDR1 MNHNS, CDR2 SASEGT. The CDR3 length is 14 residues. V lost 5 bases to trimming and J lost 2 bases; unmatched junction nucleotides: 6. The CDR3 coding sequence is TGTGCCAGCAGTCCCCGGGACTACCCCTACGAGCAGTACTTC. Translated, it gives CASSPRDYPYEQYF.

The rearrangement links TRBV5-4 to TRBJ1-2; D unclear. CDR1 and CDR2 from the germline V gene are SGHNT and YYREEE (reference sequence). V dropped 3 bases and J dropped 8 bases, with 8 bases sitting between them. This CDR3 contains 11 residues. The CDR3 protein is CASSYEQGYTF. DNA for the CDR3: TGTGCCAGCAGCTACGAACAAGGCTACACCTTC.

The chain couples TRBV10-3 to TRBJ2-7, with 8 bases matching TRBD2. This CDR3 is built from 14 residues. The germline V gene encodes CDR1 ENHRY and CDR2 SYGVKD. The V segment lost 0 bases and the J segment 5 bases; nucleotides outside the gene matches: 3. Here the CDR3 DNA reads TGTGCCATCAGTGAGTCGGCGGGGGGCCACGAGCAGTACTTC. Protein sequence: CAISESAGGHEQYF.

This sequence joins TRBV10-1 and TRBJ2-5; perhaps TRBD2 as D (5 bases). With 2 bases removed from V and 5 bases from J, the gap between germline ends came to 9 bases. The CDR3 is made up of 13 amino acids. Per germline, CDR1 WNHNN and CDR2 SYGVQD (reference sequence). CDR3 DNA: TGCGCCAGCAGTGAGGACTACTGGGAGACCCAGTACTTC. Translating gives CASSEDYWETQYF.

The chain combines TRBV2 with TRBJ2-2; 15 bases agree with TRBD2. CDR1 is SNHLY and CDR2 is FYNNEI in the germline V gene. The ends lost 4 bases at V and 3 bases at J; junction bases unmatched: 12. The CDR3 extends over 20 amino acids. The CDR3 DNA sequence: TGTGCCAGCAGTGCATTACCGGGACTAGCGGGAGGCAGGGACACCGGGGAGCTGTTTTTT. Translated: CASSALPGLAGGRDTGELFF.

V usage is TRBV18 and J usage is TRBJ2-3; no clear D. Germline V lookup: CDR1 KGHSH, CDR2 LQKENI. Trimming left V 2 bases short and J 5 bases short, with 2 bases between. This CDR3 has 11 amino acids. CDR3 sequence: CASSPGDTQYF. CDR3 nucleotide sequence: TGTGCCAGCTCACCAGGAGATACGCAGTATTTT.

V usage is TRBV5-1 and J usage is TRBJ2-7; tentative D call: TRBD1 (5 bases). Per germline, CDR1 SGHRS and CDR2 YFSETQ. Trimming stripped 0 bases from V and 8 bases from J, with 6 bases between. CDR3 length: 11 amino acids. CDR3 protein: CASSLEDKQYF. CDR3 nucleotides: TGCGCCAGCAGCTTGGAGGACAAGCAGTACTTC.

The chain's CDR3 is CASRTLAGQPQHF. In nucleotides, the CDR3 is TGTGCCAGCAGGACCCTGGCTGGTCAGCCCCAGCATTTT. J is TRBJ1-5 and V is TRBV2; unclear D gene. This CDR3 contains 13 residues. Germline CDR1 and CDR2: SNHLY and FYNNEI. Trimming stripped 6 bases from V and 6 bases from J, with 12 bases between.

V and J are TRBV29-1 and TRBJ2-5, with D perhaps TRBD1 or TRBD2 (5 bases each). Near its end, the DNA agrees better with TRBJ2-7, so the J call may be wrong. CDR1 is SQVTM and CDR2 is ANQGSEA in the germline V gene. This CDR3 contains 14 residues. This chain's CDR3 is CSVEWTGLGDEQYF. CDR3 coding DNA: TGCAGCGTTGAGTGGACGGGGTTAGGGGACGAGCAGTACTTC.

Comment on this clone: The junction departs from germline at one end; a sequencing error may be responsible. Written as DNA, the CDR3 is TGTGCCAGCACCTTGGAGGGAGCTAACTATGGCTACACCTTC. Encoded protein: CASTLEGANYGYTF. V usage is TRBV5-4 and J usage is TRBJ1-2; D ambiguous. CDR1 and CDR2 from the germline V gene are SGHNT and YYREEE (reference sequence). The CDR3 consists of 14 residues.

J is TRBJ1-1 and V is TRBV6-1, with TRBD1 identical over 9 bases. There are 14 residues in the CDR3. Trimming removed 7 bases from V and 5 bases from J; junction bases left unmatched: 8. Germline CDR1 reads MNHNS; CDR2 reads SASEGT. This chain's CDR3 is CASTQQGAWTEAFF. CDR3 coding DNA: TGTGCCAGCACCCAACAGGGGGCATGGACTGAAGCTTTCTTT.

This chain joins TRBV11-2 and TRBJ2-5; D ambiguous. CDR3 size: 14 residues. Germline V gene data show CDR1 as SGHAT and CDR2 as FQNNGV. Trimming cost V 5 bases and J 2 bases, with 12 bases left between them. CDR3 protein: CASSRPQRQETQYF. CDR3 nucleotide sequence: TGTGCCAGCAGCCGACCACAGCGACAAGAGACCCAGTACTTC.

The rearrangement links TRBV4-1 to TRBJ2-2; tentatively, D is TRBD2 (5 bases). Germline-derived CDR1 and CDR2 are MGHRA and YSYEKL. The CDR3 runs to 16 residues. V was trimmed by 0 bases and J by 0 bases, leaving 8 bases between them. Here the CDR3 reads CASSQDPAANTGELFF. DNA for the CDR3: TGCGCCAGCAGCCAAGATCCAGCGGCGAACACCGGGGAGCTGTTTTTT.

The genes are TRBV2 and TRBJ1-1; perhaps TRBD1 as D (6 bases). The CDR3 loop spans 17 amino acids. Deletions cut 0 bases from V and 1 base from J, with 15 bases between. Germline V lookup: CDR1 SNHLY, CDR2 FYNNEI. The CDR3 spells CASSEAIVGAGNTEAFF. The CDR3 DNA reads TGTGCCAGCAGTGAAGCGATCGTGGGGGCCGGGAACACTGAAGCTTTCTTT.

J is TRBJ2-7 and V is TRBV2; D gene uncertain. Per the germline V gene, CDR1 is SNHLY and CDR2 is FYNNEI. V was cut by 4 bases and J by 4 bases, with 2 bases left in between. The length of the CDR3 is 10 residues. The CDR3 spells CASSGYEQYF. In DNA, the CDR3 is TGTGCCAGCAGTGGGTACGAGCAGTACTTC.

This chain joins TRBV6-5 and TRBJ2-7; D is unclear. The CDR3 is 10 residues long. From germline, CDR1 is MNHEY and CDR2 SVGAGI. V was shortened by 7 bases and J by 6 bases, with 7 bases between the two germline ends. The CDR3 spells CASKLGEQYF. The CDR3 nucleotides read TGTGCCAGCAAATTAGGCGAGCAGTACTTC.

The chain is built from TRBV9 and TRBJ2-5; 7 bases map to TRBD2. V was pared by 2 bases and J by 7 bases, with 5 bases of the junction left unmatched. CDR1 is SGDLS, CDR2 YYNGEE, per germline. The CDR3 has 13 residues. The CDR3 bases are TGTGCCAGCAGCGTCCCAGGGAGGGGGACCCAGTACTTC. Protein product: CASSVPGRGTQYF.